The sequence of this TCR beta chain was determined in a study of post-analysis software for immune sequencing data (dated by TCRdb to between 2014 and 2017). Study-level background: Recorded disease courses included relapsing-remitting, secondary progressive and progressive-relapsing multiple sclerosis, with some patients lacking subtype annotation. A subset of samples was prepared in parallel using single-end sample barcoding, then pooled and co-amplified after Illumina adapter ligation. The multiple sclerosis patient repertoires were compared with under 13 previously published healthy control repertoires from donors aged roughly 6 to 27 years.

Turning to this clonotype: What this receptor recognizes is not known. No clone much larger than this one lies a single base away; base qualities are absent.

At the junction V is shortened by 6 bases and J by 5 bases, with 13 bases in between. Including the terminal cysteine and phenylalanine, the CDR3 comprises 13 residues. CDR3 DNA is the only sequence kept; it has 39 bases, read in frame from the first base. Study-wide findings and limitations: The multiple sclerosis patient group was slightly younger than the control group. Direct clustering with F measure showed strong co-clustering of samples prepared in the same batch, prompting a batch-effect correction. Significantly higher frequencies in patients than in controls were found for roughly five TRBV segments, including TRBV5-6, TRBV5-1 and TRBV20-1. Multiple sclerosis patients had significantly lower normalized Chao1 diversity than controls, a result that suggests substantial peripheral T-cell clonal expansion.

TCR beta repertoires were profiled from peripheral blood of 13 young patients with multiple sclerosis to demonstrate the VDJtools post-analysis software. The multiple sclerosis patients were children and adolescents ranging in age from 6 to 15 years. Library preparation used PCR. TCRdb names Illumina HiSeq 2500 as the instrument used. Unique molecular identifiers were incorporated into TCR beta cDNA libraries to reduce PCR and sequencing biases. Around 500,000 cDNA molecules were obtained for every 1 to 10 million input T cells, so each molecule roughly corresponded to one T cell. The patient libraries were prepared and sequenced with the same protocol used for the earlier healthy control dataset. Samples belonging to the same batch were prepared together, multiplexed and sequenced on a shared HiSeq lane. For the original study's pipeline: MIGEC was used to process the raw barcoded reads, and molecular identifier groups with only a single read were discarded before consensus assembly and CDR3 extraction. Clonotype tables were post-analysed with VDJtools, and diversity was normalized by down-sampling all datasets to the smallest sample size. To correct batch-related cross-sample contamination, repertoire overlap clustering matched CDR3 amino acid sequences but not nucleotide sequences. Using fastp at Q25 and MiXCR, TCRdb reprocessed the public reads and kept productive beta chains. Rows are combined by CDR3 protein, so each entry shows the most common genes and DNA. These V and J calls rely on TCRdb rather than the paper's analysis. Recorded for this sample are 170,000 or so distinct CDR3 sequences; 30% of them occurred a single time. 1.5% of the sample lies in the top ten.

The chain couples TRBV12-3 or TRBV12-4 to TRBJ1-1; matching of 5 bases hints at TRBD1 as the D gene. The sequenced sample was blood. The TCR comes from a girl aged 5-17 years with multiple sclerosis. The CDR3 is CASSGGSRTEAFF. The bases are TGTGCCAGCAGCGGGGGTAGTCGGACTGAAGCTTTCTTT.